These 18 T cell receptor beta chains were all obtained from the same sample, sequenced in a study of OX40 agonist ivuxolimab in advanced cancers. Measured with immunoSEQ multiplex PCR; TCRdb has only the in-frame clones, and not every one. This sample yields about 21,000 clones, of which approximately 86% are seen a single time; about a sixth belongs to the top ten. Sequenced here: CD4+ or CD8+ T cells sorted from blood, sampled in a trial of the OX40 agonist ivuxolimab. Receptors originate from an adult with an advanced solid tumor such as melanoma, head and neck, liver or kidney cancer.

The chain carries TRBV27 and TRBJ2-1; tentative D call: TRBD2 (6 bases). This CDR3 comprises 17 residues. Deletions cut 3 bases from V and 9 bases from J, with 24 bases between. In germline, CDR1 is MNHEY, CDR2 SMNVEV (reference sequence). In DNA, the CDR3 is TGTGCCAGCAGTTTGAGTCGCCTTCAGGCTAGCGTACGTGAGCAGTTCTTC. It is translated as CASSLSRLQASVREQFF.

V gene TRBV27 combines with J gene TRBJ1-3; TRBD1 is a possible D gene (6 bases). Between the trimmed V and J ends, which lost 5 bases and 8 bases, there was a span of 16 bases. Germline values: CDR1 MNHEY, CDR2 SMNVEV (reference sequence). This CDR3 is 14 amino acids long. The CDR3 bases are TGTGCCAGCAGTCCCAGGGGACCCCGGGACACCATATATTTT. Translation gives CASSPRGPRDTIYF.

The rearrangement joins TRBV7-9 to TRBJ1-5; D uncertain. This CDR3 has 16 amino acids. The germline gives CDR1 SEHNR, CDR2 FQNEAQ (reference sequence). The ends were cut back, 5 bases at V and 5 bases at J, with 19 bases in the middle. Here the CDR3 reads CASSPGIWLVDQPQHF. As DNA, the CDR3 is TGTGCCAGCAGCCCGGGGATCTGGCTGGTAGATCAGCCCCAGCATTTT.

With regard to this clone: This CDR3 is also generated by other DNA sequences in the sample. This rearrangement joins TRBV10-3 to TRBJ1-2, with D possibly being TRBD1 (6 bases). The germline V and J ends were trimmed by 7 bases and 6 bases, with 21 bases remaining between them. The CDR3 covers 15 residues. Germline lookup yields CDR1 ENHRY and CDR2 SYGVKD. The CDR3 bases are TGTGCCATCACCAACACGGAGGGACACCTTAATGGCTACACCTTC. The encoded protein is CAITNTEGHLNGYTF.

The J gene is TRBJ1-6, the V gene TRBV6-5; unclear D gene. Trimming removed 6 bases at V and 8 bases at J, with 11 bases between. The CDR3 is 13 amino acids. The germline gives CDR1 MNHEY, CDR2 SVGAGI. This CDR3 reads CASSQSRDSPLHF. CDR3 in DNA: TGTGCCAGCAGCCAGAGTAGGGATTCACCCCTCCACTTT.

This clone was counted only a few times. This sequence joins TRBV2 and TRBJ2-7; 8 bases map to TRBD1. Germline V gene sequence: CDR1 SNHLY, CDR2 FYNNEI. The CDR3 is made up of 14 amino acids. V shed 11 bases and J 2 bases; nucleotides not matched to a gene: 11. CDR3 DNA sequence: TGTGCCTCCAGCCAGGGACAGGTTCCCTACGAGCAGTACTTC. Protein sequence: CASSQGQVPYEQYF.

The chain joins TRBV7-9 to TRBJ1-1; D is perhaps TRBD1 (6 bases). Trimming took 5 bases from V and 3 from J, leaving 19 bases between them. The CDR3 covers 16 residues. The germline V gene has CDR1 SEHNR and CDR2 FQNEAQ (reference sequence). The CDR3 here is CASSKAPGAGDTEAFF. The CDR3 bases are TGTGCCAGCAGCAAAGCCCCAGGGGCGGGGGACACTGAAGCTTTCTTT. Full variable domain (missing parts from reference TRBV7-9 and TRBJ1-1): DTGVSQNPRHKITKRGQNVTFRCDPISEHNRLYWYRQTLGQGPEFLTYFQNEAQLEKSRLLSDRFSAERPKGSFSTLEIQRTEQGDSAMYLCASSKAPGAGDTEAFFGQGTRLTVV.

V and J are TRBV5-1 and TRBJ2-3, with D unresolved. V shed 1 base and J shed 3 bases, with 9 bases lying between them. Germline V gene data show CDR1 as SGHRS and CDR2 as YFSETQ. The CDR3 has 14 amino acids. The CDR3 is CASSLMTDTDTQYF. The CDR3 bases are TGCGCCAGCAGCTTGATGACTGATACAGATACGCAGTATTTT.

In DNA, the CDR3 is TGTGCCAGCAGCCTTGGACAGGGTAGCACAGATACGCAGTATTTT. It encodes CASSLGQGSTDTQYF. This chain connects TRBV7-9 to TRBJ2-3; the match to TRBD1 covers 8 bases. In germline, CDR1 is SEHNR, CDR2 FQNEAQ (reference sequence). This CDR3 region has 15 residues. With 5 bases clipped from V and 0 bases from J, the junction kept 4 bases outside the gene matches.

The chain employs TRBV15 and TRBJ2-7, with D perhaps TRBD2 (6 bases). The CDR3 has 14 residues. CDR1 LNHNV and CDR2 YYDKDF come from the germline V gene (reference sequence). Trimming left V 3 bases short and J 3 bases short, with 12 bases between. The CDR3 loop is CATSRRDGSYEQYF. The CDR3 nucleotides read TGTGCCACCAGCAGGCGGGACGGAAGCTACGAGCAGTACTTC.

The chain recombines TRBV7-3 with TRBJ2-5; D not resolved. The V gene's germline CDR1 is SGHTA and CDR2 FQGTGA. Trimming pared 1 base from V and 1 base from J, leaving 4 bases between. The CDR3 is 13 amino acids. The CDR3 DNA is TGTGCCAGCAGCTTAATTTCCCAAGAGACCCAGTACTTC. This translates into CASSLISQETQYF.

The chain is built from TRBV29-1 and TRBJ1-1; D is unclear. The CDR3 consists of 11 residues. V dropped 6 bases and J dropped 7 bases, with 12 bases sitting between them. The germline gives CDR1 SQVTM, CDR2 ANQGSEA. CDR3 nucleotide sequence: TGCAGCGTGGCCGGGCCCTTTGAAGCTTTCTTT. It translates to CSVAGPFEAFF.

CDR3 nucleotides: TGTGCCAGTAGTATAGATTCAGGGGTCGCTGAAGCTTTCTTT. Encoded protein: CASSIDSGVAEAFF. The chain joins TRBV19 to TRBJ1-1, with D possibly TRBD1 on 6 matching bases. The CDR3 consists of 14 residues. V was clipped by 0 bases and J by 6 bases, with 11 bases between them. Germline lookup yields CDR1 LNHDA and CDR2 SQIVND (reference sequence).

This chain uses TRBV5-1 with TRBJ2-1, with 8 nucleotides matching TRBD1. From germline, CDR1 is SGHRS and CDR2 YFSETQ. CDR3 length equals 15 residues. The trim removed 2 bases at V and 9 bases at J, leaving 10 bases unmatched. CDR3 nucleotide sequence: TGCGCCAGCAGCTTAAGAGAGGGGCAGGGGGCTGAGCAGTTCTTC. Translated: CASSLREGQGAEQFF.

This clone was counted only a few times. This chain links TRBV5-1 with TRBJ1-5; D possibly corresponds to TRBD1 (5 bases). Germline V lookup: CDR1 SGHRS, CDR2 YFSETQ. CDR3 length equals 15 residues. V was shortened by 4 bases and J by 4 bases, with 15 bases between the two germline ends. CDR3 nucleotide sequence: TGCGCCAGCAGCCCACTGGGGGGGGGTAATCAGCCCCAGCATTTT. It encodes CASSPLGGGNQPQHF.

This chain links TRBV5-6 with TRBJ1-1; D perhaps matches TRBD1 (5 bases). With 4 bases removed from V and 3 bases from J, the gap between germline ends came to 16 bases. The CDR3 extends over 15 amino acids. Germline V CDR1 and CDR2: SGHDT, YYEEEE. The CDR3 here is CASSMGTSGDTEAFF. Written as DNA, the CDR3 is TGTGCCAGCAGCATGGGGACGTCCGGGGACACTGAAGCTTTCTTT.

V gene TRBV27 combines with J gene TRBJ2-3; TRBD2 is a possible D gene (5 bases). The germline gives CDR1 MNHEY, CDR2 SMNVEV (reference sequence). The germline V and J ends were trimmed by 4 bases and 4 bases, with 15 bases remaining between them. This CDR3 is built from 15 residues. In DNA, the CDR3 is TGTGCCAGCAGTTCTCTGACCCTTAGCGCAGATACGCAGTATTTT. Protein: CASSSLTLSADTQYF.

The gene calls are TRBV19 and TRBJ2-3; D is unclear. CDR1 is LNHDA, CDR2 SQIVND, per germline (reference sequence). Trimming left V 2 bases short and J 0 bases short, with 12 bases between. This CDR3 contains 16 residues. The DNA of the CDR3 is TGTGCCAGTAGTATACTAGGCTCTTCAAGCACAGATACGCAGTATTTT. As protein: CASSILGSSSTDTQYF.